This is a list of T cell receptor beta chains from one sample in a study of identical twins. MiXCR, run by TCRdb on the 5' RACE reads, gives a single entry per CDR3 protein. The table includes roughly 1.6 million distinct CDR3 sequences, about 32% detected once. Sequencing input: cord blood. The source of these receptors is a newborn girl in good health. The CDR3 runs from the conserved cysteine through the conserved F or W. D genes are given only for firm matches. For some rows the clone size is stated as once, few or many, or as a class when expanded; others skip it.

j_call: TRBJ1-2
d_call: TRBD1
clone_size: -
v_call: TRBV7-9
cdr3_nt: TGTGCCAGCAGCTTAGCTTTTTTTACCGGGACAGGGGGCAACTATGGCTACACCTTC
cdr3_aa: CASSLAFFTGTGGNYGYTF

j_call: TRBJ2-4
d_call: -
clone_size: -
v_call: TRBV2
cdr3_nt: TGTGCCAGCAGTGGGGGTCTTCAGTACTTC
cdr3_aa: CASSGGLQYF

j_call: TRBJ2-4
d_call: TRBD1
clone_size: many
v_call: TRBV4-2
cdr3_nt: TGTGCCAGCAGCCAAGGAGGGGGCTCGACCAAAAACATTCAGTACTTC
cdr3_aa: CASSQGGGSTKNIQYF

j_call: TRBJ2-5
d_call: TRBD2
clone_size: -
v_call: TRBV20-1
cdr3_nt: TGCAGTGCTAGAGACTCTACAGCGGGGGAGACCCAGTACTTC
cdr3_aa: CSARDSTAGETQYF

j_call: TRBJ2-1
d_call: -
clone_size: -
v_call: TRBV6-5
cdr3_nt: TGTGCCAGCAGTTACTCGATGGCGGCGGGCCAGGCGCCCGGCAATGAGCAGTTCTTC
cdr3_aa: CASSYSMAAGQAPGNEQFF

j_call: TRBJ1-5
d_call: -
clone_size: many
v_call: TRBV12-3/TRBV12-4
cdr3_nt: TGTGCCAGCAGTTCGACTGGACAGCCCCAGCATTTT
cdr3_aa: CASSSTGQPQHF

j_call: TRBJ2-1
d_call: TRBD2
clone_size: -
v_call: TRBV15
cdr3_nt: TGTGCCACCAGGATCACTAGCGGGGGAAACAATGAGCAGTTCTTC
cdr3_aa: CATRITSGGNNEQFF

j_call: TRBJ2-1
d_call: TRBD2
clone_size: -
v_call: TRBV11-2
cdr3_nt: TGTGCCAGCAGCTTAGGGTCCTCGACTAGCGGGGATGAGCAGTTCTTC
cdr3_aa: CASSLGSSTSGDEQFF

j_call: TRBJ2-1
d_call: -
clone_size: -
v_call: TRBV28
cdr3_nt: TGTGCCAGCAGTTCGCGGTATCGAAGTGAGCAGTTCTTC
cdr3_aa: CASSSRYRSEQFF

j_call: TRBJ1-1
d_call: TRBD1
clone_size: -
v_call: TRBV6-2/TRBV6-3
cdr3_nt: TGTGCCAGCAGCCCGGGACAGCCTGACACTGAAGCTTTCTTT
cdr3_aa: CASSPGQPDTEAFF

j_call: TRBJ1-1
d_call: TRBD1
clone_size: -
v_call: TRBV2
cdr3_nt: TGTGCCGGAACCCGGGACAGGGGCTTGAACACTGAAGCTTTCTTT
cdr3_aa: CAGTRDRGLNTEAFF

j_call: TRBJ2-1
d_call: TRBD2
clone_size: -
v_call: TRBV27
cdr3_nt: TGTGCCAGCAGTGCCGCGGGAGGGCCAGGTAATGAGCAGTTCTTC
cdr3_aa: CASSAAGGPGNEQFF

j_call: TRBJ2-5
d_call: -
clone_size: few
v_call: TRBV5-1
cdr3_nt: TGCGCCAGCAGCTTACCGGGGGGCCGCCAAGAGACCCAGTACTTC
cdr3_aa: CASSLPGGRQETQYF

j_call: TRBJ1-2
d_call: -
clone_size: once
v_call: TRBV11-1
cdr3_nt: TGTGCCAGCAGCTTAAAAGGTCCCGGGGCGCCTAACTATGGCTACACCTTC
cdr3_aa: CASSLKGPGAPNYGYTF

j_call: TRBJ2-3
d_call: -
clone_size: -
v_call: TRBV20-1
cdr3_nt: TGCAGTGCTAAAGTAGGGGGCACAGATACGCAGTATTTT
cdr3_aa: CSAKVGGTDTQYF

j_call: TRBJ2-7
d_call: TRBD2
clone_size: -
v_call: TRBV9
cdr3_nt: TGTGCCAGCAGCCCTAGCGGGAGTAATCCCTACGAGCAGTACTTC
cdr3_aa: CASSPSGSNPYEQYF

j_call: TRBJ2-5
d_call: TRBD2
clone_size: few
v_call: TRBV2
cdr3_nt: TGTGCCACGGGGAGGGAGAAACGGGAGACCCAGTACTTC
cdr3_aa: CATGREKRETQYF

j_call: TRBJ2-1
d_call: -
clone_size: -
v_call: TRBV7-9
cdr3_nt: TGTGCCAGCAGCCCACAAAGGTTCGGGAGTAATGAGCAGTTCTTC
cdr3_aa: CASSPQRFGSNEQFF

j_call: TRBJ2-1
d_call: -
clone_size: -
v_call: TRBV7-9
cdr3_nt: TGTGCCAGCAGCTTAAAGGGGACCTTTGTCAATGAGCAGTTCTTC
cdr3_aa: CASSLKGTFVNEQFF

j_call: TRBJ2-7
d_call: -
clone_size: few
v_call: TRBV20-1
cdr3_nt: TGCAGTGCGAGCGACGCGAGCTCCTACGAGCAGTACTTC
cdr3_aa: CSASDASSYEQYF

j_call: TRBJ2-2
d_call: TRBD1
clone_size: -
v_call: TRBV6-1
cdr3_nt: TGTGCCAGCATAAGGGGGCCGAACACCGGGGAGCTGTTTTTT
cdr3_aa: CASIRGPNTGELFF

j_call: TRBJ1-5
d_call: TRBD1
clone_size: few
v_call: TRBV5-6
cdr3_nt: TGTGCCAGCAGCCGGACAGGGAGTGGGAGCAATCAGCCCCAGCATTTT
cdr3_aa: CASSRTGSGSNQPQHF

j_call: TRBJ1-2
d_call: TRBD1
clone_size: -
v_call: TRBV5-1
cdr3_nt: TGCGCCAGCATGCCGACAGGGGGCCAAGGGGGCTATGGCTACACCTTC
cdr3_aa: CASMPTGGQGGYGYTF

j_call: TRBJ2-2
d_call: -
clone_size: -
v_call: TRBV5-5
cdr3_nt: TGTGCCAGCAGCTTGGCCGGGTCCCCCGGGGAGCTGTTTTTT
cdr3_aa: CASSLAGSPGELFF

j_call: TRBJ2-7
d_call: -
clone_size: few
v_call: TRBV12-5
cdr3_nt: TGTGCTAGTGGTCCCTTTTGTGGAATTCACGAGCAGTACTTC
cdr3_aa: CASGPFCGIHEQYF

j_call: TRBJ1-1
d_call: TRBD1
clone_size: few
v_call: TRBV10-3
cdr3_nt: TGTGCCATCAGGGCGGACAGGGGGTTGAACACTGAAGCTTTCTTT
cdr3_aa: CAIRADRGLNTEAFF

j_call: TRBJ2-3
d_call: TRBD1
clone_size: many
v_call: TRBV7-9
cdr3_nt: TGTGCCAGCAGCTTAACAGGGGGCGGTAGCACAGATACGCAGTATTTT
cdr3_aa: CASSLTGGGSTDTQYF

j_call: TRBJ2-3
d_call: -
clone_size: -
v_call: TRBV7-9
cdr3_nt: TGTGCCAGCAGCCCGAAAAATACAGATACGCAGTATTTT
cdr3_aa: CASSPKNTDTQYF

j_call: TRBJ1-6
d_call: -
clone_size: -
v_call: TRBV11-2
cdr3_nt: TGTGCCAGCAGCTTAAACCCGGTTAATCCGGATTCACCCCTCCACTTT
cdr3_aa: CASSLNPVNPDSPLHF

j_call: TRBJ2-5
d_call: TRBD2
clone_size: -
v_call: TRBV12-3/TRBV12-4
cdr3_nt: TGTGCCAGCAGGCCCTCGACGGGGGGTCAAGAGACCCAGTACTTC
cdr3_aa: CASRPSTGGQETQYF

j_call: TRBJ2-1
d_call: TRBD2
clone_size: -
v_call: TRBV7-2
cdr3_nt: TGTGCCAGCAGCCTAGCTGGACTAGCGGGAGGTTTGGGTGAGCAGTTCTTC
cdr3_aa: CASSLAGLAGGLGEQFF

j_call: TRBJ2-3
d_call: -
clone_size: many
v_call: TRBV28
cdr3_nt: TGTGCCAGCAGTTTTGGACTAATCTCTACCACAGATACGCAGTATTTT
cdr3_aa: CASSFGLISTTDTQYF

j_call: TRBJ1-1
d_call: -
clone_size: -
v_call: TRBV20-1
cdr3_nt: TGCAGTGCTAGAGTGTTTCTCCGTCTGAACACTGAAGCTTTCTTT
cdr3_aa: CSARVFLRLNTEAFF

j_call: TRBJ1-2
d_call: -
clone_size: -
v_call: TRBV20-1
cdr3_nt: TGCAGTGCTAGAGATCACGGGGGGCTTAACTATGGCTACACCTTC
cdr3_aa: CSARDHGGLNYGYTF

j_call: TRBJ1-2
d_call: -
clone_size: many
v_call: TRBV28
cdr3_nt: TGTGCCAGCAGTGCGAGGGGAGTTTATGGCTACACCTTC
cdr3_aa: CASSARGVYGYTF

j_call: TRBJ1-4
d_call: -
clone_size: -
v_call: TRBV10-3
cdr3_nt: TGTGCCTTAAAACGGGGGCCGGAGGAAAAACTGTTTTTT
cdr3_aa: CALKRGPEEKLFF

j_call: TRBJ2-7
d_call: TRBD1
clone_size: few
v_call: TRBV20-1
cdr3_nt: TGCAGTGTGTGGACAGGGAAGGCCGAGCAGTACTTC
cdr3_aa: CSVWTGKAEQYF

j_call: TRBJ2-5
d_call: TRBD1
clone_size: many
v_call: TRBV5-1
cdr3_nt: TGCGCCAGCAGCTTACAGGGGGCCCAAGAGACCCAGTACTTC
cdr3_aa: CASSLQGAQETQYF

j_call: TRBJ2-1
d_call: TRBD2
clone_size: -
v_call: TRBV10-3
cdr3_nt: TGTGCCACGGAGGATAGCGGGACGCTCAACAATGAGCAGTTCTTC
cdr3_aa: CATEDSGTLNNEQFF

j_call: TRBJ2-3
d_call: -
clone_size: -
v_call: TRBV7-2
cdr3_nt: TGTGCCAGCAGCTTGAGCCGCGTAGCTAGCACAGATACGCAGTATTTT
cdr3_aa: CASSLSRVASTDTQYF

j_call: TRBJ2-5
d_call: TRBD2
clone_size: -
v_call: TRBV11-2
cdr3_nt: TGTGCCAGCAGCTTAGAAGCGGGGGGGCGGAGTGAGCAGTACTTC
cdr3_aa: CASSLEAGGRSEQYF

j_call: TRBJ2-3
d_call: -
clone_size: few
v_call: TRBV27
cdr3_nt: TGTGCCACTGAGCCTTGGGGAGGTGCAGATACGCAGTATTTT
cdr3_aa: CATEPWGGADTQYF

j_call: TRBJ2-1
d_call: TRBD2
clone_size: few
v_call: TRBV20-1
cdr3_nt: TGCAGTGCGGAAATCGGGACTAGCGGACCCAATGAGCAGTTCTTC
cdr3_aa: CSAEIGTSGPNEQFF

j_call: TRBJ2-3
d_call: TRBD2
clone_size: few
v_call: TRBV20-1
cdr3_nt: TGCAGTGCTCGATTTCCCGAGACTAGCGGAAGCACAGATACGCAGTATTTT
cdr3_aa: CSARFPETSGSTDTQYF

j_call: TRBJ2-3
d_call: TRBD2
clone_size: -
v_call: TRBV6-6
cdr3_nt: TGTGCCAGCGTACCAACACTAGCGTCTAGCACAGATACGCAGTATTTT
cdr3_aa: CASVPTLASSTDTQYF

j_call: TRBJ2-5
d_call: -
clone_size: many
v_call: TRBV20-1
cdr3_nt: TGCAGTGCCTCGGGGGAAGAGACCCAGTACTTC
cdr3_aa: CSASGEETQYF

j_call: TRBJ1-1
d_call: -
clone_size: -
v_call: TRBV5-1
cdr3_nt: TGCGCCAGCAGCTTGGGAAACAGGAACACTGAAGCTTTCTTT
cdr3_aa: CASSLGNRNTEAFF

j_call: TRBJ1-4
d_call: -
clone_size: once
v_call: TRBV7-9
cdr3_nt: TGTGCCAGCGGGGGGATCGGGCTTGCAACTAATGAAAAACTGTTTTTT
cdr3_aa: CASGGIGLATNEKLFF

j_call: TRBJ2-7
d_call: TRBD2
clone_size: -
v_call: TRBV4-1
cdr3_nt: TGCGCCAGCAGCCAACTCGTTGGGAGCGGGGCCTACGAGCAGTACTTC
cdr3_aa: CASSQLVGSGAYEQYF